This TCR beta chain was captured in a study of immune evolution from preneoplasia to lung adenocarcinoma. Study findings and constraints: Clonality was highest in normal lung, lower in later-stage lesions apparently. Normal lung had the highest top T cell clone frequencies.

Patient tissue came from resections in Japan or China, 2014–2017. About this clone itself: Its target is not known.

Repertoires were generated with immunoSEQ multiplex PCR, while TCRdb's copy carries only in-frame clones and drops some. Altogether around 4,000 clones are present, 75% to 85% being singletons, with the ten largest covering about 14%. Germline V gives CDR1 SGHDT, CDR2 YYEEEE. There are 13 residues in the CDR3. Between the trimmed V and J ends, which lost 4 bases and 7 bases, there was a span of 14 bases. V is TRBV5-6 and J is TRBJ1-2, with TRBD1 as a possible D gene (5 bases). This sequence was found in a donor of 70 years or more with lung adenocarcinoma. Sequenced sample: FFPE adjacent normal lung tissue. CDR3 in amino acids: CASSPAGQGGYTF. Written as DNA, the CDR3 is TGTGCCAGCAGCCCGGCCGGGCAGGGTGGCTACACCTTC.